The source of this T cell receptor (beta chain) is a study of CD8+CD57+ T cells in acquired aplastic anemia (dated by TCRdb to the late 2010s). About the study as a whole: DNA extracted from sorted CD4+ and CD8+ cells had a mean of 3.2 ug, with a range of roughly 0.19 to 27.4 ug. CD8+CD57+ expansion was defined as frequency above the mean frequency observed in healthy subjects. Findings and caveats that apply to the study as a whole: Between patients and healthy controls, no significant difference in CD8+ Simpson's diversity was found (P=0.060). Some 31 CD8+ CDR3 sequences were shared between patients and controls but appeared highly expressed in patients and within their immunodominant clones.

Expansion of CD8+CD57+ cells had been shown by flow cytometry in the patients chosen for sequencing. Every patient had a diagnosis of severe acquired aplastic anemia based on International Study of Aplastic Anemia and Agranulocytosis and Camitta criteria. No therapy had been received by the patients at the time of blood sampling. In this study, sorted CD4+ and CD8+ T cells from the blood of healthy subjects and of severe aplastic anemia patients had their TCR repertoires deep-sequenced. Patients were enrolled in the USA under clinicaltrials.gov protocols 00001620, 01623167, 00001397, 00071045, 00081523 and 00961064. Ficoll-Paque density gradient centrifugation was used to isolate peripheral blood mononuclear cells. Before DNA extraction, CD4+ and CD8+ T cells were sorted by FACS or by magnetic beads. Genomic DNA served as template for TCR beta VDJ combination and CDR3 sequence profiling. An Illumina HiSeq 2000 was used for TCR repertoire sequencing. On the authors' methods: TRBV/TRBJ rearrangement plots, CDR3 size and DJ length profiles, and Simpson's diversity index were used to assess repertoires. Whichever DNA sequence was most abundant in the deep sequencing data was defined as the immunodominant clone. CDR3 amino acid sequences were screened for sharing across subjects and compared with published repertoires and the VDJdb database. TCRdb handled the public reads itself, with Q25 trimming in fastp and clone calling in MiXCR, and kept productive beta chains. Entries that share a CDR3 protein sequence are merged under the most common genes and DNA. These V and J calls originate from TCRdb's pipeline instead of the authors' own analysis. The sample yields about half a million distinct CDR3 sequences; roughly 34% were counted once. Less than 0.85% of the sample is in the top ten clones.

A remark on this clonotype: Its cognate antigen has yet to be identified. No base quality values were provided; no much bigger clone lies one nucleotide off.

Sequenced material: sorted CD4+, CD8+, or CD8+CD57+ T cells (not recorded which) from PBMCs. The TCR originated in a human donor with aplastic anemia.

The sequenced DNA is TGTGCCACCAGCAGAGTCCCCGGATCGAGCTACGAGCAGTACTTC. This is translated as CATSRVPGSSYEQYF. The receptor chain draws on TRBV15 and TRBJ2-7, with the D gene too uncertain to name. The CDR3 contains 15 residues, cysteine and phenylalanine counted. Just the 45-base CDR3 DNA is kept, in frame starting at base 1. V lost 1 base and J lost 3 bases; the stretch between them is 13 bases long. The germline V gene (reference sequence) supplies CDR1 LNHNV and CDR2 YYDKDF.